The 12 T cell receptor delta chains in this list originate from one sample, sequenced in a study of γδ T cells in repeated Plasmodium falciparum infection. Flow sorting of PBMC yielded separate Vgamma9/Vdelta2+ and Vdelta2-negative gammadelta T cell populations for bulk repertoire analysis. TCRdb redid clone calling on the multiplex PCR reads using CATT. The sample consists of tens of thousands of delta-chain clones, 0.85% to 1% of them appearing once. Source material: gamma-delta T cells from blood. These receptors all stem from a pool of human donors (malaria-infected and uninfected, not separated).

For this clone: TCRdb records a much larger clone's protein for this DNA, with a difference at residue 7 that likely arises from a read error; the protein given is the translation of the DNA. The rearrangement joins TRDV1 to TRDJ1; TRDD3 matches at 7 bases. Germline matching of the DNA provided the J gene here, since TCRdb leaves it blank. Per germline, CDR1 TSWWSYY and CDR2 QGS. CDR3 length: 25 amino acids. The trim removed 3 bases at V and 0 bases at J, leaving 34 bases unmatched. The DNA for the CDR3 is TGTGCTCTTGGGGATTCTCACAGGGAGCACCATTCTGGGGGCCGCGACATCCCGTACACCGATAAACTCATCTTT. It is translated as CALGDSHREHHSGGRDIPYTDKLIF.

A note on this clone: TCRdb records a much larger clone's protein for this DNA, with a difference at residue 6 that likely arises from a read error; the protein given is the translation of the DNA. The CDR3: CAASRSDLGDTCTDKLIF. The CDR3 DNA is TGTGCAGCAAGCCGGTCAGACCTGGGGGATACGTGCACCGATAAACTCATCTTT. The chain links TRAV29/DV5 to TRDJ1; 12 nucleotides line up with TRDD3. V shed 1 base, J shed 1 base, and the junction held 11 bases outside the gene matches. The CDR3 has 18 amino acids. Germline values: CDR1 NSMFDY, CDR2 ISSIKDK.

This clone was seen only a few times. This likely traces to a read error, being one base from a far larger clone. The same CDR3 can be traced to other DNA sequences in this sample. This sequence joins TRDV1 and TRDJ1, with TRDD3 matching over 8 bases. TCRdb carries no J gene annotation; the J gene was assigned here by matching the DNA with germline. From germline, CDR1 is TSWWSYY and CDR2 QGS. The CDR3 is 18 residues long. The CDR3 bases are TGCGCTCTTGGGGAACTAGTACTGGGGGTAGGTTGCTCCGATAAACTCATCTTT. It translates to CALGELVLGVGCSDKLIF.

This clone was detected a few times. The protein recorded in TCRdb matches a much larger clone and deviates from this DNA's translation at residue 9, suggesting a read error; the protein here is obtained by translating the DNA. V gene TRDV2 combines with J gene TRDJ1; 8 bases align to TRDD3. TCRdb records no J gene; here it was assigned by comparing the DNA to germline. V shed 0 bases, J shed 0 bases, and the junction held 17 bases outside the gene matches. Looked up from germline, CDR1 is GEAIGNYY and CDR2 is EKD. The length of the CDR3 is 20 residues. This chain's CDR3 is CACDTLVLRDTRKDTDKLIF. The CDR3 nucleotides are TGTGCCTGTGACACCCTGGTACTGAGGGATACGCGGAAGGACACCGATAAACTCATCTTT.

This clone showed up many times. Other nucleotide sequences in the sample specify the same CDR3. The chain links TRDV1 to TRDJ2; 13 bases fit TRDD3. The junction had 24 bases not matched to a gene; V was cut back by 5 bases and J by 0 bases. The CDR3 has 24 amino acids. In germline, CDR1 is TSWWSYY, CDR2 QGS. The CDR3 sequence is CALGSSLGWAYWGIRFALTAQLFF. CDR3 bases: TGTGCTCTTGGGTCGTCCCTCGGCTGGGCTTACTGGGGGATACGCTTTGCTTTGACAGCACAACTCTTCTTT.

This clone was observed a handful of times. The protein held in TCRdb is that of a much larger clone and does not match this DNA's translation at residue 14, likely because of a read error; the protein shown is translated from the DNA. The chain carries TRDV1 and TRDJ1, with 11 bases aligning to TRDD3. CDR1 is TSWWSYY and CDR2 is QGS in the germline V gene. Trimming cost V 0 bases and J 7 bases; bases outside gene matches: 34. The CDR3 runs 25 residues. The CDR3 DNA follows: TGTGCTCTTGGGGAACTATGTTCCTACTCTCGTCCGTCGGGTGCTGGGGGATACCGGTCGGTTAAACTCATCTTT. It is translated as CALGELCSYSRPSGAGGYRSVKLIF.

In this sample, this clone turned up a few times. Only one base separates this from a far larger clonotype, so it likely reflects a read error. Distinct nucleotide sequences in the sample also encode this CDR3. The CDR3: CACDTVRGGGYASTDKLIF. CDR3 DNA sequence: TGTGCTTGTGACACCGTACGAGGTGGGGGATACGCGAGCACCGATAAACTCATCTTT. The V gene is TRDV2, the J gene TRDJ1; 11 bases fit TRDD3. Here the J gene was assigned by germline matching of the DNA, as TCRdb has none. Germline V lookup: CDR1 GEAIGNYY, CDR2 EKD. This CDR3 has 19 amino acids.

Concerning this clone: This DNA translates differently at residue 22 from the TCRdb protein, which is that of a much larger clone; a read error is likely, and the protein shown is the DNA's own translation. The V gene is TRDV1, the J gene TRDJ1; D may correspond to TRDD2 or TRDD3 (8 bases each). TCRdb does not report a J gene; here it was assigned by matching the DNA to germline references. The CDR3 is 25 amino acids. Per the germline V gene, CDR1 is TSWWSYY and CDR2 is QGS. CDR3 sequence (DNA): TGTGCTCTTGGGGAAGCGCCACCCCCGGCTTCCTACCCTTACTGGGGGCTGGAGTACACCGATGAACTCATCTTT. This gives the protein CALGEAPPPASYPYWGLEYTDELIF.

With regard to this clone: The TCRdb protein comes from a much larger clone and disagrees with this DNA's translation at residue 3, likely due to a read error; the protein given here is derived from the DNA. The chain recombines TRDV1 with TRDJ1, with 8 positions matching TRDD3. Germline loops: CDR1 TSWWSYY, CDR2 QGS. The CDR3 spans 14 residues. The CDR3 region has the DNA TGTGCTTTTGGGGGACTCTGGGGGACTGATAAACTCATCTTT. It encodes CAFGGLWGTDKLIF.

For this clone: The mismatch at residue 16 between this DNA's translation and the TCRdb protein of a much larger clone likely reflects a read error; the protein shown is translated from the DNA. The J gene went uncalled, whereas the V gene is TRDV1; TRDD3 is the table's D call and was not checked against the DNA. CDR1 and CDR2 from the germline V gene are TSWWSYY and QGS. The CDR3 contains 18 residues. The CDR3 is CALGDARLLTVYTDKHIF. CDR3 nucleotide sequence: TGTGCTCTTGGGGACGCCCGCCTCCTGACCGTGTACACCGATAAACACATCTTT.

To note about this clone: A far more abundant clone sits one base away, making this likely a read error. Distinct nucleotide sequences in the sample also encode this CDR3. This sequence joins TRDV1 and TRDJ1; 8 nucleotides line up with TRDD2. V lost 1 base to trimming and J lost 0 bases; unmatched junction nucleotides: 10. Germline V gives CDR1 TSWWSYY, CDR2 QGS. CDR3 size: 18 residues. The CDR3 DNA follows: TGTGCTCTTGGGGAACACCTCTTCCTACCCCCTTACACCGATAAACTCATCTTT. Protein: CALGEHLFLPPYTDKLIF.

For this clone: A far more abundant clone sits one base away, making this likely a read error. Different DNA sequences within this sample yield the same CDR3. The CDR3 sequence is CACDELLGDTRASKGLIF. The CDR3 DNA reads as TGTGCCTGTGACGAACTACTAGGGGATACGCGCGCAAGTAAAGGACTCATCTTT. This chain connects TRDV2 to TRDJ1; 9 nucleotides agree with TRDD3. TCRdb does not report a J gene; here it was assigned by matching the DNA to germline references. Germline V gene data show CDR1 as GEAIGNYY and CDR2 as EKD. The CDR3 sequence is 18 residues long. V gave up 3 bases and J gave up 10 bases; unmatched junction bases: 23.